What follows are 29 T cell receptor beta chains derived from one specimen sequenced in a study of blood T cell repertoires in COVID-19. Using immunoSEQ multiplex PCR, the repertoire was profiled, and TCRdb retains in-frame clones only, with some absent. Here the sample spans 40,000 to 55,000 clones, 82% being singletons. The sample consisted of peripheral blood. Receptor source: a human donor with acute or convalescent COVID-19. The donor label of this sample is uncertain.

The chain uses TRBV6-1 and TRBJ1-4; D gene ambiguous. Between the trimmed V and J ends, which lost 2 bases and 7 bases, there was a span of 17 bases. Germline V gives CDR1 MNHNS, CDR2 SASEGT. The CDR3 consists of 16 residues. The CDR3 reads CASSENVGQAREKLFF. The DNA of the CDR3 is TGTGCCAGCAGTGAAAATGTTGGGCAGGCCCGTGAAAAACTGTTTTTT.

The rearrangement uses TRBV7-7 and TRBJ2-5, with TRBD1 matching 9 bases. The germline V gene encodes CDR1 SSHAT and CDR2 FNYEAQ (reference sequence). The J segment lost 5 bases and the V segment lost 3 bases, leaving 7 bases of the junction unmatched. This CDR3 comprises 15 residues. CDR3 nucleotides: TGTGCCAGCAGCTTCAACAGGGGGCTAGGGGAGACCCAGTACTTC. Translated, it gives CASSFNRGLGETQYF. The variable domain in full, completed from reference TRBV7-7 and TRBJ2-5, reads GAGVSQSPRYKVTKRGQDVTLRCDPISSHATLYWYQQALGQGPEFLTYFNYEAQPDKSGLPSDRFSAERPEGSISTLTIQRTEQRDSAMYRCASSFNRGLGETQYFGPGTRLLVL.

The sample holds one count of this clone. The chain combines TRBV18 with TRBJ1-4, with D uncertain. CDR1 and CDR2 from the germline V gene are KGHSH and LQKENI. The CDR3 is 17 residues long. V was trimmed by 2 bases and J by 5 bases, leaving 18 bases between them. The CDR3 DNA reads TGTGCCAGCTCACCAGCCCCTCCCGAGTCCCTAAATGAAAAACTGTTTTTT. It specifies CASSPAPPESLNEKLFF.

This clone was picked up one time. The genes are TRBV5-6 and TRBJ1-2; D not certain. Per the germline V gene, CDR1 is SGHDT and CDR2 is YYEEEE. V lost 0 bases, J lost 5 bases, and 11 bases lay in between. This CDR3 has 14 amino acids. CDR3 sequence: CASSLGGYSYGYTF. The CDR3 DNA reads as TGTGCCAGCAGCTTGGGAGGGTACAGTTATGGCTACACCTTC.

This rearrangement joins TRBV4-3 to TRBJ1-4; 11 bases map to TRBD1. Germline values: CDR1 LGHNA, CDR2 YSLEER. Trimming removed 2 bases from V and 0 bases from J; junction bases left unmatched: 5. The CDR3 sequence is 18 residues long. CDR3 DNA: TGCGCCAGCAGCCAACTCGGACAGGGGGCCGCAACTAATGAAAAACTGTTTTTT. It encodes CASSQLGQGAATNEKLFF.

J is TRBJ2-7 and V is TRBV4-3; 12 bases are shared with TRBD2. Looked up from germline, CDR1 is LGHNA and CDR2 is YSLEER. The CDR3 loop spans 17 amino acids. V lost 0 bases to trimming and J lost 4 bases; unmatched junction nucleotides: 7. CDR3 region: CASSQDLAGGVRYEQYF. In DNA form, the CDR3 reads TGCGCCAGCAGCCAAGATCTAGCGGGAGGGGTGCGGTACGAGCAGTACTTC.

With respect to this clone: The same CDR3 can be traced to other DNA sequences in this sample. The chain links TRBV10-2 to TRBJ1-5; TRBD1 might be the D (5 bases). The V gene lost 8 bases and the J gene lost 5 bases, with 13 bases spanning the gap. Germline V gene sequence: CDR1 WSHSY, CDR2 SAAADI. This CDR3 region has 13 residues. The CDR3 nucleotides are TGCGCCAGCTCTCGGGGGGGGGATCAGCCCCAGCATTTT. Translating it yields CASSRGGDQPQHF.

The chain employs TRBV12-3 or TRBV12-4 and TRBJ1-2; tentatively, D is TRBD1 (6 bases). Trimming shortened V by 7 bases and J by 4 bases, and 13 bases separated the two germline ends. CDR3 size: 13 residues. Written as DNA, the CDR3 is TGTGCCAGCACCCACACAGGGAGCTATGGCTACACCTTC. Protein product: CASTHTGSYGYTF.

The chain joins TRBV28 to TRBJ1-2, with 9 positions matching TRBD1. With V trimmed by 5 bases and J by 4 bases, 11 bases remained unmatched. This CDR3 region has 16 residues. From germline, CDR1 is MDHEN and CDR2 SYDVKM. This CDR3 is CASSNLRDRDFYGYTF. The DNA for the CDR3 is TGTGCCAGCAGTAACCTCCGGGACAGGGATTTCTATGGCTACACCTTC.

The rearrangement uses TRBV28 and TRBJ1-1; D might be TRBD1 (6 bases). The CDR3 has 13 residues. CDR1 is MDHEN and CDR2 is SYDVKM in the germline V gene. Trimming left V 8 bases short and J 6 bases short, with 16 bases between. CDR3 nucleotide sequence: TGTGCCAGCGGGTCCCGGGGGGGGCCTGAAGCTTTCTTT. Its translation: CASGSRGGPEAFF. Together with reference TRBV28 and TRBJ1-1, the CDR3 gives the full variable domain: DVKVTQSSRYLVKRTGEKVFLECVQDMDHENMFWYRQDPGLGLRLIYFSYDVKMKEKGDIPEGYSVSREKKERFSLILESASTNQTSMYLCASGSRGGPEAFFGQGTRLTVV.

The chain recombines TRBV9 with TRBJ2-5; 9 bases agree with TRBD1. Germline CDR1 reads SGDLS; CDR2 reads YYNGEE. Trimming removed 3 bases from V and 4 bases from J; junction bases left unmatched: 10. The CDR3 is 16 residues long. As DNA, the CDR3 is TGTGCCAGCAGCGCTCTACAGGGGGCGGGCGGAGAGACCCAGTACTTC. It codes for CASSALQGAGGETQYF.

The chain recombines TRBV16 with TRBJ1-6; a weak D match, TRBD1 (6 bases). Trimming took off 2 bases at V and 5 bases at J, with 10 bases between the two ends. CDR1 KGHSY and CDR2 FQNENV come from the germline V gene. The CDR3 runs 15 residues. CDR3 DNA sequence: TGTGCCAGCAGCCAAAACAGGGTGAATAATTCACCCCTCCACTTT. Amino acids: CASSQNRVNNSPLHF.

The chain is built from TRBV30 and TRBJ2-4; D gene ambiguous. Germline loops: CDR1 GTSNPN, CDR2 SVGIG (reference sequence). The CDR3 loop spans 12 amino acids. Trimming took 2 bases from V and 8 from J, leaving 10 bases between them. This CDR3 is CAWSLIEDIQYF. The DNA of the CDR3 is TGTGCCTGGAGTTTGATCGAGGACATTCAGTACTTC.

This chain joins TRBV10-3 and TRBJ2-1; the match to TRBD2 covers 9 bases. CDR3 length: 16 residues. J was trimmed by 7 bases and V by 10 bases; bases with no gene match: 17. Per the germline V gene, CDR1 is ENHRY and CDR2 is SYGVKD. CDR3: CATGLGGRGGINEQFF. CDR3 DNA: TGTGCCACCGGCCTAGGGGGGCGGGGGGGCATAAATGAGCAGTTCTTC.

V is TRBV29-1 and J is TRBJ2-7; D perhaps matches TRBD2 (5 bases). Trimming took off 6 bases at V and 2 bases at J, with 11 bases between the two ends. The germline CDR1 and CDR2 sequences are SQVTM and ANQGSEA. The CDR3 consists of 12 residues. CDR3 loop: CSVEDGTYEQYF. The CDR3 nucleotides are TGCAGCGTGGAGGACGGAACCTACGAGCAGTACTTC.

V and J are TRBV19 and TRBJ1-4; possibly TRBD1 for D (6 bases). There are 16 residues in the CDR3. V lost 1 base and J 3 bases, leaving 12 bases between the germline ends. Germline assignment: CDR1 LNHDA and CDR2 SQIVND (reference sequence). In DNA form, the CDR3 reads TGTGCCAGTAGTATAGGAGGGACATCAGCTAATGAAAAACTGTTTTTT. Residues: CASSIGGTSANEKLFF.

The chain has TRBV9 and TRBJ2-1; 7 bases align to TRBD2. V gave up 3 bases and J gave up 0 bases; unmatched junction bases: 3. The CDR3 spans 15 residues. Germline V CDR1 and CDR2: SGDLS, YYNGEE. The CDR3 DNA is TGTGCCAGCAGCGAAGGGGAGGGCTCCTACAATGAGCAGTTCTTC. Translating it yields CASSEGEGSYNEQFF.

The rearrangement uses TRBV14 and TRBJ2-5; 9 positions agree with TRBD1. The trim removed 4 bases at V and 7 bases at J, leaving 7 bases unmatched. CDR3 length: 14 amino acids. Germline-derived CDR1 and CDR2 are SGHDN and FVKESK. The CDR3 is CASSPGQGWGTQYF. Written as DNA, the CDR3 is TGTGCCAGCAGCCCCGGACAGGGGTGGGGGACCCAGTACTTC.

This chain connects TRBV11-2 to TRBJ2-1; D is unclear. The CDR3 runs to 13 residues. V was trimmed by 5 bases and J by 4 bases, leaving 9 bases between them. Per germline, CDR1 SGHAT and CDR2 FQNNGV. CDR3 region: CASSERLYNEQFF. CDR3 sequence (DNA): TGTGCCAGCAGCGAAAGACTGTACAATGAGCAGTTCTTC.

The rearrangement links TRBV6-2 or TRBV6-3 to TRBJ1-5; tentatively, D is TRBD1 (5 bases). With 5 bases removed from V and 1 base from J, the gap between germline ends came to 18 bases. The CDR3 sequence is 17 residues long. Germline-derived CDR1 and CDR2 are MNHEY and SVGEGT. The CDR3, as DNA: TGTGCCAGCAGTCAGCGCCAGGGCCCCCGCAGCAATCAGCCCCAGCATTTT. It translates to CASSQRQGPRSNQPQHF.

CDR3 in amino acids: CASSLWGREKLFF. CDR3 bases: TGTGCCAGCAGCCTCTGGGGGAGGGAAAAACTGTTTTTT. This chain uses TRBV5-6 with TRBJ1-4, with D possibly TRBD1 on 5 matching bases. Per germline, CDR1 SGHDT and CDR2 YYEEEE. The CDR3 has 13 amino acids. With 4 bases removed from V and 8 bases from J, the gap between germline ends came to 12 bases.

V usage is TRBV4-1 and J usage is TRBJ1-4; D is undetermined. In germline, CDR1 is MGHRA, CDR2 YSYEKL. The CDR3 is made up of 13 amino acids. V shed 4 bases and J shed 1 base, with 4 bases lying between them. The CDR3 reads CASSRETNEKLFF. The CDR3 coding sequence is TGCGCCAGCAGCCGCGAAACTAATGAAAAACTGTTTTTT.

This clone was observed once. The rearrangement joins TRBV30 to TRBJ2-5, with a tentative D call TRBD2 (6 bases). Looked up from germline, CDR1 is GTSNPN and CDR2 is SVGIG (reference sequence). The CDR3 loop spans 12 amino acids. Trimming took off 4 bases at V and 5 bases at J, with 11 bases between the two ends. CDR3: CAWKLAAETQYF. CDR3 in DNA: TGTGCCTGGAAACTAGCCGCGGAGACCCAGTACTTC.

Only a few counts were recorded for this clone. V and J are TRBV10-3 and TRBJ2-1; the match to TRBD2 covers 10 bases. There are 18 residues in the CDR3. The germline V gene has CDR1 ENHRY and CDR2 SYGVKD. With 0 bases clipped from V and 4 bases from J, the junction kept 9 bases outside the gene matches. DNA for the CDR3: TGTGCCATCAGTGAGTCTAGCCCTAGCGGGGGATCTTACAATGAGCAGTTCTTC. Protein: CAISESSPSGGSYNEQFF.

The chain is built from TRBV3-1 (or the pseudogene TRBV3-2) and TRBJ2-1; D is unresolved. V was clipped by 1 base and J by 4 bases, with 8 bases between them. The CDR3 runs 14 residues. Per the germline V gene, CDR1 is LGHDT and CDR2 is YNNKEL (reference sequence). CDR3 coding DNA: TGTGCCAGCAGCCAAGGGCGGATATACAATGAGCAGTTCTTC. It is translated as CASSQGRIYNEQFF.

V and J are TRBV6-2 or TRBV6-3 and TRBJ2-1; TRBD2 might be the D (6 bases). The germline V gene encodes CDR1 MNHEY and CDR2 SVGEGT. This CDR3 comprises 19 residues. Trimming removed 0 bases at V and 5 bases at J, with 23 bases between. The CDR3 nucleotides are TGTGCCAGCAGTTACTCGATCGAGCCCACGGGACTCCCAAACAATGAGCAGTTCTTC. Encoded protein: CASSYSIEPTGLPNNEQFF.

CDR3 bases: TGCGCCAGCGAGGGATTACCCGGGAGGGACAATGAGCAGTTCTTC. This translates into CASEGLPGRDNEQFF. The rearrangement joins TRBV5-1 to TRBJ2-1; 8 bases align to TRBD2. The CDR3 loop spans 15 amino acids. V dropped 7 bases and J dropped 5; count of bases not matched to a gene: 11. Germline values: CDR1 SGHRS, CDR2 YFSETQ.

This clone was counted once. This rearrangement joins TRBV27 to TRBJ2-7; possibly TRBD2 for D (6 bases). The CDR3 contains 13 residues. The germline V gene encodes CDR1 MNHEY and CDR2 SMNVEV (reference sequence). V lost 4 bases and J 6 bases, leaving 13 bases between the germline ends. The CDR3 sequence: CASSSGLTGEQYF. The CDR3 DNA is TGTGCCAGCAGTTCGGGACTGACGGGCGAGCAGTACTTC.

The J gene is TRBJ2-1, the V gene TRBV7-8, with 7 positions matching TRBD1. Germline V gene sequence: CDR1 SGHVS, CDR2 FQNEAQ. The CDR3 length is 15 residues. V lost 4 bases to trimming and J lost 4 bases; unmatched junction nucleotides: 7. CDR3 sequence: CASSSRDRLYNEQFF. CDR3 DNA: TGTGCCAGCAGCTCCCGGGACAGACTATACAATGAGCAGTTCTTC.